The 15 T cell receptor beta chains reported below all come from one sample, sequenced in a study of memory CD4+ T cells and cytomegalovirus serostatus. The repertoire was sequenced with immunoSEQ multiplex PCR; TCRdb's copy has only in-frame clones and lacks some. Here the sample spans under 55,000 clones, roughly 80% being singletons. Single viable CD3+CD4+CD8-CD45RO+ cells were sorted as the memory CD4+ T cells. Sequencing input: memory CD4+ T cells from blood. Source of these receptors: an adult in good health and CMV-seronegative.

The chain has TRBV28 and TRBJ2-3, with D perhaps matching TRBD2 (5 bases). Looked up from germline, CDR1 is MDHEN and CDR2 is SYDVKM. The CDR3 runs 16 residues. V lost 3 bases and J 4 bases, leaving 17 bases between the germline ends. Here the CDR3 reads CASSFFRGPRADTQYF. As DNA, the CDR3 is TGTGCCAGCAGTTTTTTCCGAGGGCCTCGCGCAGATACGCAGTATTTT.

The CDR3 DNA reads TGTGCGAGCTCTATCCGACAGGGACTAACCTACGAGCAGTACTTC. This sequence encodes CASSIRQGLTYEQYF. The gene calls are TRBV5-4 and TRBJ2-7; D might be TRBD1 or TRBD2, each matching 7 bases. CDR1 and CDR2 from the germline V gene are SGHNT and YYREEE (reference sequence). The CDR3 is 15 residues long.

V and J are TRBV7-8 and TRBJ2-3; weak D call: TRBD1 (6 bases). This CDR3 has 17 amino acids. Looked up from germline, CDR1 is SGHVS and CDR2 is FQNEAQ. V was pared by 5 bases and J by 1 base, with 19 bases between. This chain's CDR3 is CASSGARSQGRTDTQYF. Here the CDR3 DNA reads TGTGCCAGCAGCGGAGCCAGAAGCCAGGGGCGCACAGATACGCAGTATTTT.

V gene TRBV28 combines with J gene TRBJ1-5; possible D gene TRBD1, 6 bases. The germline gives CDR1 MDHEN, CDR2 SYDVKM. The CDR3 consists of 12 residues. The V gene lost 11 bases and the J gene lost 6 bases, with 14 bases spanning the gap. The CDR3 coding sequence is TGTGCCGGACAGAGCCAAGCTCAGCCCCAGCATTTT. Its protein is CAGQSQAQPQHF.

This clone turned up a few times. The V call is TRBV2, the J call TRBJ2-7; TRBD1 is a possible D gene (5 bases). CDR1 and CDR2 (germline): SNHLY, FYNNEI. V was trimmed by 6 bases and J by 5 bases, leaving 17 bases between them. The CDR3 has 14 amino acids. CDR3 DNA: TGTGCCAGCAGAGCTAGGCAGGGTAGGCACGAGCAGTACTTC. As protein: CASRARQGRHEQYF.

This rearrangement joins TRBV27 to TRBJ1-1, with 8 bases aligning to TRBD1. V was clipped by 7 bases and J by 4 bases; unmatched bases: 8. CDR1 is MNHEY, CDR2 SMNVEV, per germline (reference sequence). The CDR3 consists of 14 residues. The CDR3 loop is CASKAGGRGTEAFF. The CDR3 coding sequence is TGTGCCAGCAAGGCAGGGGGCAGGGGCACTGAAGCTTTCTTT.

V is TRBV5-1 and J is TRBJ2-2, with 10 nucleotides matching TRBD2. Trimming removed 6 bases from V and 5 bases from J; junction bases left unmatched: 4. CDR1 and CDR2 (germline): SGHRS, YFSETQ. The CDR3 length is 14 residues. Here the CDR3 reads CASMSSGGTGELFF. The CDR3 DNA reads as TGCGCCAGCATGTCTAGCGGGGGAACCGGGGAGCTGTTTTTT.

V gene TRBV28 combines with J gene TRBJ2-3, with TRBD2 identical over 10 bases. The V and J ends lost 4 bases and 5 bases, in that order; junction bases with no gene match: 6. Germline V gene lookup returns CDR1 MDHEN and CDR2 SYDVKM. This CDR3 contains 15 residues. The DNA of the CDR3 is TGTGCCAGCAGTTCCAGCGGGAGGGTTGGAGATACGCAGTATTTT. It yields the protein CASSSSGRVGDTQYF.

CDR3 sequence reads: CASSAQVRKETQYF. CDR3 DNA sequence: TGTGCCAGCAGCGCCCAGGTGAGGAAGGAGACCCAGTACTTC. The chain employs TRBV7-9 and TRBJ2-5, with unresolved D. The CDR3 has 14 residues. CDR1 SEHNR and CDR2 FQNEAQ come from the germline V gene (reference sequence). V was clipped by 5 bases and J by 5 bases, with 15 bases between them.

The rearrangement joins TRBV27 to TRBJ1-5, with D unclear. This CDR3 contains 18 residues. V lost 8 bases and J lost 0, with 23 bases in between. Germline V gene data show CDR1 as MNHEY and CDR2 as SMNVEV (reference sequence). This CDR3 is CASGPYPLNDGSNQPQHF. The CDR3 DNA reads as TGTGCCAGCGGACCCTACCCGTTAAACGACGGTAGCAATCAGCCCCAGCATTTT.

The chain uses TRBV27 and TRBJ2-7; D gene unclear. Per germline, CDR1 MNHEY and CDR2 SMNVEV (reference sequence). With 3 bases removed from V and 2 bases from J, the gap between germline ends came to 8 bases. The CDR3 has 13 amino acids. This CDR3 reads CASSFRQAYEQYF. CDR3 nucleotides: TGTGCCAGCAGTTTCAGACAAGCCTACGAGCAGTACTTC.

The chain uses TRBV2 and TRBJ2-5, with 8 bases lining up with TRBD1. The ends lost 0 bases at V and 4 bases at J; junction bases unmatched: 4. The CDR3 has 15 residues. Looked up from germline, CDR1 is SNHLY and CDR2 is FYNNEI. The CDR3 here is CASSEAGTGIETQYF. CDR3 DNA sequence: TGTGCCAGCAGTGAAGCGGGGACAGGAATAGAGACCCAGTACTTC. Together with reference TRBV2 and TRBJ2-5, the CDR3 gives the full variable domain: EPEVTQTPSHQVTQMGQEVILRCVPISNHLYFYWYRQILGQKVEFLVSFYNNEISEKSEIFDDQFSVERPDGSNFTLKIRSTKLEDSAMYFCASSEAGTGIETQYFGPGTRLLVL.

The chain combines TRBV6-5 with TRBJ2-1, with 11 bases identical to TRBD2. This CDR3 has 14 residues. V dropped 5 bases and J dropped 6; count of bases not matched to a gene: 3. Germline V gives CDR1 MNHEY, CDR2 SVGAGI. CDR3 coding DNA: TGTGCCAGCAGTAAACTAGCGGGGGTCAATGAGCAGTTCTTC. Translation: CASSKLAGVNEQFF.

This chain joins TRBV10-3 and TRBJ1-1; unclear D gene. CDR3 length equals 11 residues. Trimming stripped 10 bases from V and 0 bases from J, with 6 bases between. The germline CDR1 and CDR2 sequences are ENHRY and SYGVKD. In DNA form, the CDR3 reads TGTGCCACCAGATTGAACACTGAAGCTTTCTTT. Translating it yields CATRLNTEAFF.

The J gene is TRBJ2-7, the V gene TRBV6-1; TRBD1 agrees at 9 bases. The CDR3 length is 15 residues. CDR1 and CDR2 (germline): MNHNS, SASEGT. With V trimmed by 6 bases and J by 5 bases, 11 bases remained unmatched. The CDR3 loop reads CASSLRQGGSNEQYF. The DNA for the CDR3 is TGTGCCAGCAGCCTAAGACAGGGGGGATCGAACGAGCAGTACTTC.